This is a list of T cell receptor beta chains from one sample in a study of PD-L1 blockade in urothelial cancer. Libraries were prepared by immunoSEQ multiplex PCR; TCRdb keeps only in-frame clonotypes and omits some of them. The sample holds 75,000 to 95,000 clones; over 80% are singletons and the top ten take about 6.2%. Source: PBMCs, taken around atezolizumab (anti-PD-L1) treatment. The receptors come from a man aged 35 to 55 with urothelial cancer. The CDR3 runs from the conserved cysteine through the conserved F or W. D genes are given only for firm matches. Expanded clones get a size class; other rows say once, few or many, or leave the size out.

d_gene,abundance,v_gene,j_gene,CDR3aa,CDR3nt
-,-,TRBV9,TRBJ1-2,CASSATQGNYGYTF,TGTGCCAGCAGCGCTACTCAGGGGAACTATGGCTACACCTTC
TRBD1,-,TRBV19,TRBJ1-5,CASSFRDRTQPQHF,TGTGCCAGTAGTTTCCGGGACAGAACTCAGCCCCAGCATTTT
-,-,TRBV11-2,TRBJ2-7,CASSLFRDKSF,TGTGCCAGCAGCTTGTTCCGGGACAAGAGCTTC
TRBD1,-,TRBV6-4,TRBJ2-7,CASSDSTTGSVYEQYF,TGTGCCAGCAGTGACTCGACGACAGGGTCCGTCTACGAGCAGTACTTC
TRBD1,once,TRBV5-1,TRBJ2-1,CASSLDGTGILGEQFF,TGCGCCAGCAGCTTGGACGGGACAGGGATATTAGGTGAGCAGTTCTTC
-,-,TRBV4-3,TRBJ1-4,CASSQGSEFDEKLFF,TGCGCCAGCAGCCAAGGGTCGGAGTTCGATGAAAAACTGTTTTTT
TRBD2,-,TRBV18,TRBJ2-3,CASSRLAGDVTDTQYF,TGTGCCAGCTCACGACTAGCGGGAGATGTCACAGATACGCAGTATTTT
-,-,TRBV6-4,TRBJ2-3,CASAADFTDTQYF,TGTGCCAGCGCGGCAGACTTCACAGATACGCAGTATTTT
TRBD2,-,TRBV5-1,TRBJ2-3,CASSLTSGTSTDTQYF,TGCGCCAGCAGCCTGACTAGCGGAACTAGCACAGATACGCAGTATTTT
-,-,TRBV28,TRBJ1-4,CASSPGWKDEKLFF,TGTGCCAGCAGCCCAGGGTGGAAGGATGAAAAACTGTTTTTT
TRBD2,-,TRBV9,TRBJ2-2,CASSGRLAEPNTGELFF,TGTGCCAGCAGCGGAAGACTAGCGGAGCCGAACACCGGGGAGCTGTTTTTT
-,few,TRBV20-1,TRBJ1-1,CSARQNTEAFF,TGCAGTGCTAGACAGAACACTGAAGCTTTCTTT
-,-,TRBV5-5,TRBJ2-5,CASSLRSPGGGETQYF,TGTGCCAGCAGCTTGAGGTCTCCCGGAGGGGGCGAGACCCAGTACTTC
TRBD2,-,TRBV4-2,TRBJ2-5,CASSQDPASGRTGVETQYF,TGTGCCAGCAGCCAAGATCCGGCTAGCGGGAGGACCGGGGTTGAGACCCAGTACTTC
-,-,TRBV5-1,TRBJ2-2,CASSLRGSTGELFF,TGCGCCAGCAGCTTACGGGGTAGCACCGGGGAGCTGTTTTTT
-,-,TRBV10-2,TRBJ2-5,CASEAVGTQYF,TGCGCCAGCGAAGCCGTCGGGACCCAGTACTTC
-,-,TRBV7-3,TRBJ2-1,CASSLSEGLTQFF,TGTGCCAGCAGCTTATCGGAGGGCCTCACGCAGTTCTTC
-,-,TRBV29-1,TRBJ2-7,CSVASSGITYEQYF,TGCAGCGTTGCAAGCTCAGGGATTACCTACGAGCAGTACTTC
-,-,TRBV15,TRBJ1-5,CATSRGASKSNQPQHF,TGTGCCACCAGCAGGGGGGCCTCTAAAAGCAATCAGCCCCAGCATTTT
-,-,TRBV7-2,TRBJ2-7,CASSLTGPRPYEQYF,TGTGCCAGCAGCTTAACAGGGCCACGACCCTACGAGCAGTACTTC
-,few,TRBV19,TRBJ2-7,CASSIRYPDEQYF,TGTGCCAGTAGTATACGCTACCCTGACGAGCAGTACTTC
-,-,TRBV2,TRBJ2-5,CASIYGRETQYF,TGTGCCAGCATATACGGGAGAGAGACCCAGTACTTC
-,-,TRBV2,TRBJ1-5,CASSVSQGGNQPQHF,TGTGCCAGCAGTGTTTCCCAGGGAGGGAATCAGCCCCAGCATTTT
TRBD2,few,TRBV27,TRBJ2-7,CASSRPGTTSYEQYF,TGTGCCAGCAGCCGCCCCGGGACTACCTCCTACGAGCAGTACTTC
-,once,TRBV5-3,TRBJ1-1,CARSLSLPEAFF,TGTGCCAGAAGCTTGAGCCTCCCTGAAGCTTTCTTT
TRBD2,once,TRBV4-2,TRBJ2-7,CASSQEQGLPYEQYF,TGTGCCAGCAGCCAAGAGCAGGGACTACCCTACGAGCAGTACTTC
TRBD2,few,TRBV7-3,TRBJ2-1,CASSFERGYNEQFF,TGTGCCAGCAGCTTTGAGCGGGGTTACAATGAGCAGTTCTTC
-,-,TRBV9,TRBJ2-1,CASSVRTFNEQFF,TGTGCCAGCAGCGTAAGGACATTCAATGAGCAGTTCTTC
TRBD2,-,TRBV30,TRBJ2-7,CAWTSGMYEQYF,TGTGCCTGGACTAGCGGGATGTACGAGCAGTACTTC
TRBD1,-,TRBV18,TRBJ2-5,CASSPGTGGETQYF,TGTGCCAGCTCACCCGGGACAGGGGGCGAGACCCAGTACTTC
-,-,TRBV5-1,TRBJ2-7,CASSLLGSGDVEQYF,TGCGCCAGCAGCCTCCTAGGATCAGGGGATGTCGAGCAGTACTTC
-,-,TRBV29-1,TRBJ2-1,CSVATHNEQFF,TGCAGCGTTGCTACTCACAATGAGCAGTTCTTC
-,-,TRBV12-5,TRBJ2-1,CASGLVNGGSEQFF,TGTGCTAGTGGTTTGGTAAACGGGGGAAGTGAGCAGTTCTTC
-,-,TRBV4-3,TRBJ1-4,CASSQDPQNEKLFF,TGCGCCAGCAGCCAAGATCCCCAAAATGAAAAACTGTTTTTT
TRBD1,-,TRBV18,TRBJ2-7,CASSAGTGSYEQYF,TGTGCCAGCTCAGCCGGGACAGGGTCCTACGAGCAGTACTTC
TRBD1,-,TRBV6-1,TRBJ1-5,CASSDGQGLNQPQHF,TGTGCCAGCAGTGATGGACAGGGGCTCAATCAGCCCCAGCATTTT
-,-,TRBV19,TRBJ1-1,CASSPDRWTEAFF,TGTGCCAGTAGTCCTGACAGATGGACTGAAGCTTTCTTT
-,-,TRBV28,TRBJ1-2,CASSFRRSYGYTF,TGTGCCAGCAGTTTTAGAAGGAGTTATGGCTACACCTTC
TRBD2,once,TRBV5-4,TRBJ2-1,CASSPGTSGPNEQFF,TGTGCCAGCAGCCCCGGGACTAGCGGGCCGAATGAGCAGTTCTTC
TRBD1,-,TRBV9,TRBJ1-1,CASSVADRGLWNTEAFF,TGTGCCAGCAGCGTAGCGGACAGGGGGCTTTGGAACACTGAAGCTTTCTTT
-,-,TRBV11-2,TRBJ1-2,CASSQRRSGDGYTF,TGTGCCAGCAGCCAAAGGAGGTCAGGGGACGGCTACACCTTC